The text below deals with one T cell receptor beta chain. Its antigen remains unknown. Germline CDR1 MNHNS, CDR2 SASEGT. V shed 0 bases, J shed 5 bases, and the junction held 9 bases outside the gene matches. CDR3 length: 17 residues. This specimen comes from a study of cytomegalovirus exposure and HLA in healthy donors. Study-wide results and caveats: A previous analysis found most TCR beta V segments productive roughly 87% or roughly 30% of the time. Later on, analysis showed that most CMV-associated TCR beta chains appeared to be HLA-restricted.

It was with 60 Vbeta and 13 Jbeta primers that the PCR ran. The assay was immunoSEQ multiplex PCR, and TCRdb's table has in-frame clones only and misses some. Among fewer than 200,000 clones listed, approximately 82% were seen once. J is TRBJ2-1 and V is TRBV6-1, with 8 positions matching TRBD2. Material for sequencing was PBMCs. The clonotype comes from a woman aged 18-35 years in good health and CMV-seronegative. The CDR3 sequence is CASSEAGLGLGNNEQFF. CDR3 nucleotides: TGTGCCAGCAGTGAAGCAGGTTTGGGACTAGGAAACAATGAGCAGTTCTTC.